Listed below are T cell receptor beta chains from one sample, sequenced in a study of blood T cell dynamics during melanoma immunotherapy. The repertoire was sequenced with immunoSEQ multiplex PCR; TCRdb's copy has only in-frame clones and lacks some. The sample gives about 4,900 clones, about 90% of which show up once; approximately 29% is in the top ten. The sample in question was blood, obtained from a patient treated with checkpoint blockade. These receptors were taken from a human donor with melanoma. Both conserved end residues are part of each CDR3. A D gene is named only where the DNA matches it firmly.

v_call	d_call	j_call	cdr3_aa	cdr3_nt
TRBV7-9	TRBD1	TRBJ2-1	CASSSRGIGTAEQFF	TGTGCCAGCAGTTCAAGGGGTATTGGGACAGCAGAACAGTTCTTC
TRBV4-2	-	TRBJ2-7	CASRVRQGGYEQYF	TGTGCCAGCAGGGTCAGACAGGGAGGCTACGAGCAGTACTTC
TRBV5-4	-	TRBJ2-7	CASSLLGYEQYF	TGTGCCAGCAGCCTCCTAGGGTACGAGCAGTACTTC
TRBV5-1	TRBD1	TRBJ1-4	CASSLGTGSTEKLFF	TGCGCCAGCAGCCTAGGGACAGGGAGTACGGAAAAACTGTTTTTT
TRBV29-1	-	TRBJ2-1	CSVEWSSYNEQFF	TGCAGCGTTGAATGGAGCTCCTACAATGAGCAGTTCTTC
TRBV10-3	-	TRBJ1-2	CAISESGKANYGYTF	TGTGCCATCAGTGAGTCGGGGAAAGCTAACTATGGCTACACCTTC
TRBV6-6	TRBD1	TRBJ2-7	CASSYSTGLEQYF	TGTGCCAGCAGTTACTCGACAGGGCTCGAGCAGTACTTC
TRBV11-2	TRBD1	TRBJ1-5	CASRDGTGYQPQHF	TGTGCCAGCAGGGACGGGACAGGCTATCAGCCCCAGCATTTT
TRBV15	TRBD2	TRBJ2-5	CATSRGTSGRGTQYF	TGTGCCACCAGCAGAGGAACTAGCGGGAGAGGAACCCAGTACTTC
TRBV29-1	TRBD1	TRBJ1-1	CSAETGGNTEAFF	TGCAGCGCTGAGACAGGGGGAAACACTGAAGCTTTCTTT